These T cell receptor beta chains were read from a single sample in a study of post-analysis software for immune sequencing data. TCRdb used MiXCR to reprocess the PCR reads, holding one entry per CDR3 protein. The data show 650,000 to 850,000 distinct CDR3 sequences, approximately 44% seen once. The sample consisted of blood. These receptors came from a girl between 10 and 17 years old with multiple sclerosis. The CDR3 runs from the conserved cysteine through the conserved F or W. The D gene is left open where the match is weak. The size of a clone is reported for some rows only, either as once, few or many, or as a class for expanded clones.

>TRBD1|few|TRBJ2-3|TRBV15
CATSRGQGESTDTQYF
TGTGCCACCAGCAGGGGACAGGGCGAGAGCACAGATACGCAGTATTTT
>-|-|TRBJ2-1|TRBV15
CATERGASYNEQFF
TGTGCCACCGAACGAGGGGCGTCCTACAATGAGCAGTTCTTC
>-|-|TRBJ1-1|TRBV6-5
CASSYPGTPDEAFF
TGTGCCAGCAGTTATCCCGGGACACCAGACGAAGCTTTCTTT
>TRBD2|once|TRBJ2-1|TRBV12-3/TRBV12-4
CASSSPGGSAHNEQFF
TGTGCCAGCAGTTCCCCTGGCGGGAGTGCCCACAATGAGCAGTTCTTC
>-|many|TRBJ2-7|TRBV5-4
CASSLRPDEQYF
TGTGCCAGCAGCTTGAGGCCGGACGAGCAGTACTTC
>TRBD2|-|TRBJ2-1|TRBV12-3/TRBV12-4
CASSHSGLVGYNEQFF
TGTGCCAGCAGCCACAGCGGACTAGTGGGCTACAATGAGCAGTTCTTC
>-|-|TRBJ2-1|TRBV12-3/TRBV12-4
CASSLMSSDNEQFF
TGTGCCAGCAGTTTAATGTCTAGCGACAATGAGCAGTTCTTC
>-|few|TRBJ1-2|TRBV4-1
CASSQPPGQTNYGYTF
TGCGCCAGCAGCCAACCTCCCGGACAGACAAATTATGGCTACACCTTC
>TRBD2|-|TRBJ2-3|TRBV10-3
CAIRTGLEGHTQYF
TGTGCCATCAGGACTGGACTAGAGGGGCATACGCAGTATTTT
>TRBD2|-|TRBJ2-1|TRBV20-1
CSARTSGRGPYNEQFF
TGCAGTGCGCGGACTAGCGGGAGAGGCCCCTACAATGAGCAGTTCTTC
>TRBD2|-|TRBJ2-1|TRBV29-1
CSAVPLAANTNEQFF
TGCAGCGCCGTCCCGCTAGCGGCGAACACAAATGAGCAGTTCTTC
>-|-|TRBJ2-7|TRBV15
CATSRDRGLIYEQYF
TGTGCCACCAGCAGAGATCGCGGTCTGATCTACGAGCAGTACTTC
>-|-|TRBJ2-1|TRBV29-1
CSGANNEQFF
TGCAGCGGGGCGAACAATGAGCAGTTCTTC
>TRBD2|-|TRBJ2-3|TRBV5-1
CASSRTGTSANLRTDTQYF
TGCGCCAGCAGCCGAACCGGGACTAGCGCAAACCTCCGCACAGATACGCAGTATTTT
>TRBD1|-|TRBJ2-7|TRBV12-3/TRBV12-4
CASSSRTGGFIPYEQYF
TGTGCCAGCAGTTCCAGGACAGGGGGCTTCATTCCCTACGAGCAGTACTTC
>-|-|TRBJ2-3|TRBV12-3/TRBV12-4
CASSRRQITSTDTQYF
TGTGCCAGCAGCCGCCGACAGATCACTAGCACAGATACGCAGTATTTT
>-|-|TRBJ1-1|TRBV6-5
CASGEVGEAFF
TGTGCCAGCGGGGAAGTAGGTGAAGCTTTCTTT
>-|-|TRBJ1-2|TRBV5-5
CASTPGHGYGYTF
TGTGCCAGCACCCCCGGACACGGCTATGGCTACACCTTC
>-|-|TRBJ2-2|TRBV20-1
CSARKPNTGELFF
TGCAGTGCTAGGAAGCCAAACACCGGGGAGCTGTTTTTT
>TRBD1|-|TRBJ1-2|TRBV20-1
CSARYQGAAAGGYTF
TGCAGTGCTAGGTATCAGGGGGCCGCCGCGGGAGGCTACACCTTC
>-|-|TRBJ2-3|TRBV10-3
CAISESRGLSTDTQYF
TGTGCCATCAGTGAGTCGAGGGGACTCAGCACAGATACGCAGTATTTT
>-|few|TRBJ2-7|TRBV3-1
CASGAGSGYEQYF
TGTGCCAGCGGGGCTGGGAGCGGTTACGAGCAGTACTTC
>-|-|TRBJ2-7|TRBV10-3
CATSPGREWSEQYF
TGTGCCACCTCCCCGGGCAGGGAATGGAGCGAGCAGTACTTC
>-|-|TRBJ2-3|TRBV11-1
CASSLSGGLLMPDTQYF
TGTGCCAGCAGCTTAAGCGGTGGACTCCTGATGCCAGATACGCAGTATTTT
>-|-|TRBJ2-1|TRBV2
CASSEALASYNEQFF
TGTGCCAGCAGTGAGGCTCTAGCGTCCTACAATGAGCAGTTCTTC